This T cell receptor beta chain comes out of a study of long-term antiretroviral therapy in people with HIV. Across the whole study: When the earliest samples were collected, ART was typically delayed until CD4 counts fell. Findings of the study overall: Researchers lacked any data on ART adherence, viral resistance or therapy changes. Despite increasing after ART, diversity remained lower than that of transplant donor controls.

As to this clone: Its antigen is still unknown.

There were no participants with HIV treated outside the United States. CDR3 length: 15 amino acids. Trimming pared 0 bases from V and 7 bases from J, leaving 15 bases between. Germline V gene data show CDR1 as SGHRS and CDR2 as YFSETQ. An immunoSEQ assay, version v3.0, was performed at survey level. Assay: immunoSEQ multiplex PCR; the TCRdb copy retains only in-frame clones and omits some. The sample contains about 39,000 clones, more than 80% of which appear only once. The chain couples TRBV5-1 to TRBJ2-3; D assignment may be TRBD1 or TRBD2 (6 bases each). The source was unsorted PBMCs, collected 3.1 years after starting antiretroviral therapy. The receptor was derived from a woman aged 45-65 years with HIV. CDR3 sequence: CASSLALGGENTQYF. The CDR3 region has the DNA TGCGCCAGCAGCTTGGCCCTCGGGGGCGAGAATACGCAGTATTTT.